The entry below describes one T cell receptor beta chain. Germline CDR1 MDHEN, CDR2 SYDVKM. Trimming pared 4 bases from V and 6 bases from J, leaving 12 bases between. The CDR3 covers 13 residues. The PCR made use of 60 Vbeta and 13 Jbeta primers. TCRdb keeps only in-frame clones here, not all; method: immunoSEQ multiplex PCR. The sample has around 100,000 clones, 70% seen once; the top ten hold 8.5% to 9.5%. This entry is derived from a study of cytomegalovirus exposure and HLA in healthy donors. At the level of the study: An early release of data contained 75 million to 90 million unique TCRs, which came from HLA-typed donors.

The chain employs TRBV28 and TRBJ1-2, with a tentative D call TRBD1 (6 bases). This TCR came from a man aged 25 to 40 in good health and CMV-seropositive. The sample consisted of PBMCs. The CDR3 DNA is TGTGCCAGCAGTTCGATGGACAGCAATGGCTACACCTTC. Its protein product is CASSSMDSNGYTF.